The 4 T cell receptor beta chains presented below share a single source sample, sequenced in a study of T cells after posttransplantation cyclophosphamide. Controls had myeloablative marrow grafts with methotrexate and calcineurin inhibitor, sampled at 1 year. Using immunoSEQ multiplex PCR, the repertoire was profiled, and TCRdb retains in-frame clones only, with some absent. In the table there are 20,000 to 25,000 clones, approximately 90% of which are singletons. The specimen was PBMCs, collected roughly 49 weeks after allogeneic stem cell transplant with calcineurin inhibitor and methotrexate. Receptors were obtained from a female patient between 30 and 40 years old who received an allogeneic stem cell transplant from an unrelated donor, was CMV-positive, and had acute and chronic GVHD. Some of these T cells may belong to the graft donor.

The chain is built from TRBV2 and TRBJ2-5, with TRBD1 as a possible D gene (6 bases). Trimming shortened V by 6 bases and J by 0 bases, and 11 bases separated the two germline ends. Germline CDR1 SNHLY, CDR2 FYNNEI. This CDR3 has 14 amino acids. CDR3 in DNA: TGTGCCAGCAGCCAACAGGGTAACCAAGAGACCCAGTACTTC. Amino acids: CASSQQGNQETQYF.

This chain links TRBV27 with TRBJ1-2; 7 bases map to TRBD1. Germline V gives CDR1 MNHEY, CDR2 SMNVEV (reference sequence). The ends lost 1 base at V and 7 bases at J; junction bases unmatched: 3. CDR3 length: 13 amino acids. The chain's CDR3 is CASSLYRGGGYTF. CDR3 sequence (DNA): TGTGCCAGCAGTTTATACAGGGGAGGTGGCTACACCTTC.

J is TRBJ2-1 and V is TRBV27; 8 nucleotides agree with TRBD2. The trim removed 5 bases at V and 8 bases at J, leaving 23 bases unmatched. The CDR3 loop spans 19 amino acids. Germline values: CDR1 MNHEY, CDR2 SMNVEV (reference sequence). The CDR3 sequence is CASSRLLTRAGGPPDEQFF. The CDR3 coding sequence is TGTGCCAGCAGTCGATTATTAACTAGGGCGGGAGGTCCCCCCGATGAGCAGTTCTTC.

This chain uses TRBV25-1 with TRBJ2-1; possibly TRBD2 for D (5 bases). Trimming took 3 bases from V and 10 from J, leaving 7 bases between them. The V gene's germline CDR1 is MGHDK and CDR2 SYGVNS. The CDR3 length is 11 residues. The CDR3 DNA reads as TGTGCCAGCAGTGAGTCGGGAGAGCAGTTCTTC. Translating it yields CASSESGEQFF.